This T cell receptor (beta chain) was sequenced during a study of T cell changes during pregnancy in multiple sclerosis. Measured with immunoSEQ multiplex PCR; TCRdb has only the in-frame clones, and not every one. The data contain around 21,000 clones, about 88% of them singletons. The CDR3 length is 13 residues. This TCR was sampled from a female donor in good health, enrolled as a control in a pregnancy study. The specimen comprised CD8+ T cells from peripheral blood mononuclear cells, sampled in the third trimester of pregnancy. The gene calls are TRBV7-5 and TRBJ1-1. TRBV7-5 counts as a pseudogene. This CDR3 is CASSFPRNTEAFF. In nucleotides, the CDR3 is TGTGCCAGCAGCTTCCCTAGGAACACTGAAGCTTTCTTT.